The present T cell receptor (beta chain) was sequenced within a study of cytomegalovirus exposure and HLA in healthy donors. Germline CDR1 is MDHEN and CDR2 is SYDVKM. V was pared by 5 bases and J by 6 bases, with 5 bases of the junction left unmatched. This CDR3 has 14 residues. Produced via immunoSEQ multiplex PCR; TCRdb's table is partial and in-frame only. The top ten clones hold 9% to 14% of a sample with about 90,000 clones, 84% of them seen once. The specimen was PBMCs. V and J are TRBV28 and TRBJ1-2, with TRBD1 matching over 11 bases. The sequence was obtained from a woman younger than 30 in good health and CMV-seropositive. CDR3 sequence (DNA): TGTGCCAGCAGTCCGTGGACAGGGGGCCATGGCTACACCTTC. It codes for CASSPWTGGHGYTF.